The 32 T cell receptor beta chains presented below share a single source sample, sequenced in a study of T cell responses to AZD1222 COVID-19 vaccine. Repertoires were generated with immunoSEQ multiplex PCR, while TCRdb's copy carries only in-frame clones and drops some. The sample shows 110,000 or so clones, roughly 87% of them seen only once. The sample consisted of peripheral blood, taken on day 0 of AZD1222 vaccination. These receptors originate from an adult in good health.

The genes are TRBV10-3 and TRBJ1-1, with D unclear. V lost 4 bases and J lost 2, with 11 bases in between. The length of the CDR3 is 14 residues. The germline V gene has CDR1 ENHRY and CDR2 SYGVKD. CDR3 sequence reads: CAISAISDNTEAFF. CDR3 nucleotide sequence: TGTGCCATCAGTGCTATATCAGACAACACTGAAGCTTTCTTT.

The chain joins TRBV25-1 to TRBJ2-5; D not resolved. The V end was cut by 4 bases, the J end by 1 base, with 4 bases between. This CDR3 has 12 residues. CDR1 and CDR2 (germline): MGHDK, SYGVNS. The CDR3 loop reads CASSVVQETQYF. The CDR3 nucleotides read TGTGCCAGCAGTGTCGTCCAAGAGACCCAGTACTTC.

The J gene is TRBJ1-2, the V gene TRBV27, with D possibly being TRBD1 (6 bases). The V end lost 4 bases, the J end lost 7 bases, and 19 bases lay between the germline ends. CDR1 MNHEY and CDR2 SMNVEV come from the germline V gene (reference sequence). This CDR3 has 15 amino acids. CDR3 nucleotides: TGTGCCAGCAGTTACAGGGATCGGGCCCCTTCTGGCTACACCTTC. It codes for CASSYRDRAPSGYTF.

The chain has TRBV2 and TRBJ1-2; D not certain. This CDR3 spans 14 amino acids. Germline-derived CDR1 and CDR2 are SNHLY and FYNNEI. Trimming pared 0 bases from V and 1 base from J, leaving 6 bases between. The CDR3 DNA reads TGTGCCAGCAGTGAAGCTGGCAGTAACTATGGCTACACCTTC. This gives the protein CASSEAGSNYGYTF.

The genes are TRBV5-4 and TRBJ2-1; either TRBD1 or TRBD2 may fit D (5 bases each). The germline V and J ends were trimmed by 4 bases and 8 bases, with 13 bases remaining between them. The CDR3 runs to 13 residues. Germline CDR1 and CDR2: SGHNT and YYREEE (reference sequence). This CDR3 is CASSAHLGDEQFF. As DNA, the CDR3 is TGTGCCAGCAGCGCCCACTTGGGGGATGAGCAGTTCTTC.

The gene calls are TRBV7-2 and TRBJ1-2; no clear D. The CDR3 is 14 amino acids. V dropped 5 bases and J dropped 1 base, with 11 bases sitting between them. The germline CDR1 and CDR2 sequences are SGHTA and FQGNSA. CDR3 protein: CASSPMVVNYGYTF. Here the CDR3 DNA reads TGTGCCAGCAGCCCTATGGTAGTTAACTATGGCTACACCTTC.

The chain recombines TRBV4-2 with TRBJ1-4; TRBD1 is a possible D gene (5 bases). V was shortened by 4 bases and J by 0 bases, with 9 bases between the two germline ends. The V gene's germline CDR1 is LGHNA and CDR2 YNFKEQ. The CDR3 length is 15 residues. This chain's CDR3 is CASSPGTATNEKLFF. CDR3 bases: TGTGCCAGCAGCCCGGGGACGGCAACTAATGAAAAACTGTTTTTT.

This clone appeared a single time. The V call is TRBV10-3, the J call TRBJ1-5, with a possible D match to TRBD1 (6 bases). The V gene lost 6 bases and the J gene lost 7 bases, with 13 bases spanning the gap. The germline V gene encodes CDR1 ENHRY and CDR2 SYGVKD. This CDR3 contains 13 residues. This CDR3 is CAIREQGGQPQHF. In DNA, the CDR3 is TGTGCCATCAGGGAACAGGGTGGGCAGCCCCAGCATTTT.

This chain uses TRBV20-1 with TRBJ2-5; maybe TRBD1 (6 bases). CDR1 is DFQATT and CDR2 is SNEGSKA in the germline V gene (reference sequence). This CDR3 region has 11 residues. Trimming left V 6 bases short and J 5 bases short, with 10 bases between. CDR3 in DNA: TGCAGTGCGAGACAGGAGGAGACCCAGTACTTC. It encodes CSARQEETQYF.

The chain couples TRBV6-5 to TRBJ1-6, with D possibly matching TRBD1 (6 bases). The CDR3 covers 15 residues. V gave up 0 bases and J gave up 7 bases, with 10 bases separating them. Germline CDR1 and CDR2: MNHEY and SVGAGI. DNA for the CDR3: TGTGCCAGCAGTTACTCAGGACAGCGGAATTCACCCCTCCACTTT. Translating it yields CASSYSGQRNSPLHF.

The chain combines TRBV6-6 with TRBJ2-4, with TRBD1 identical over 10 bases. The J segment lost 7 bases and the V segment lost 7 bases, leaving 7 bases of the junction unmatched. Germline CDR1 MNHNY, CDR2 SVGAGI (reference sequence). This CDR3 has 14 amino acids. CDR3 region: CASTWGTGVNIQYF. As DNA, the CDR3 is TGTGCCAGCACCTGGGGGACAGGGGTTAACATTCAGTACTTC.

This clone has a handful of counts. This CDR3 is also generated by other DNA sequences in the sample. Here the CDR3 DNA reads TGTGCCAGCGGGGGGCCGAATGAGCAGTTCTTC. Translation: CASGGPNEQFF. The genes are TRBV2 and TRBJ2-1, with D perhaps being TRBD1 or TRBD2 (6 bases each). The ends were cut back, 8 bases at V and 7 bases at J, with 9 bases in the middle. The CDR3 is 11 amino acids. Per the germline V gene, CDR1 is SNHLY and CDR2 is FYNNEI.

CDR3 sequence: CASSQETRGTYGYTF. As DNA, the CDR3 is TGCGCCAGCAGCCAAGAGACCCGGGGGACCTATGGCTACACCTTC. The rearrangement uses TRBV4-3 and TRBJ1-2; tentatively, D is TRBD1 (5 bases). Trimming cost V 0 bases and J 4 bases, with 12 bases left between them. CDR3 length equals 15 residues. Germline V gene lookup returns CDR1 LGHNA and CDR2 YSLEER.

The V and J genes are TRBV9 and TRBJ2-7, with TRBD1 matching 10 bases. The V gene's germline CDR1 is SGDLS and CDR2 YYNGEE. The CDR3 totals 18 residues. The V gene end was trimmed by 0 bases and the J gene end by 3 bases; junction bases not matched to a gene: 12. The CDR3 DNA follows: TGTGCCAGCAGCGTAGTGGACAGGGGGAACCGCAATGGCTACGAGCAGTACTTC. Residues: CASSVVDRGNRNGYEQYF.

The chain links TRBV10-1 to TRBJ1-1, with D possibly being TRBD1 (6 bases). V lost 2 bases, J lost 11 bases, and 18 bases lay in between. The CDR3 has 14 residues. The germline CDR1 and CDR2 sequences are WNHNN and SYGVQD (reference sequence). CDR3 region: CASSEGRGFLSAFF. The CDR3 DNA is TGCGCCAGCAGTGAGGGTAGGGGGTTCCTCTCGGCTTTCTTT.

This chain uses TRBV27 with TRBJ2-5, with TRBD1 matching over 9 bases. Trimming removed 2 bases from V and 4 bases from J; junction bases left unmatched: 2. Germline CDR1 MNHEY, CDR2 SMNVEV (reference sequence). This CDR3 region has 14 residues. CDR3 region: CASSLGTGLETQYF. The CDR3 coding sequence is TGTGCCAGCAGTTTAGGGACAGGGCTAGAGACCCAGTACTTC.

The V and J genes are TRBV5-1 and TRBJ1-6; 7 bases align to TRBD1. The CDR3 length is 15 residues. Losses at the gene ends were 0 bases for V and 11 bases for J; bases not matched to a gene: 8. Germline CDR1 is SGHRS and CDR2 is YFSETQ. This CDR3 reads CASSLGGQEATPLHF. In DNA form, the CDR3 reads TGCGCCAGCAGCTTGGGCGGACAGGAAGCGACACCCCTCCACTTT.

V gene TRBV4-3 combines with J gene TRBJ1-1; weak D call: TRBD1 (5 bases). The germline CDR1 and CDR2 sequences are LGHNA and YSLEER. V was pared by 0 bases and J by 7 bases, with 15 bases between. This CDR3 spans 15 amino acids. CDR3 sequence: CASSQDRGRESEAFF. DNA for the CDR3: TGCGCCAGCAGCCAAGATCGAGGCAGGGAGAGTGAAGCTTTCTTT.

This rearrangement joins TRBV5-4 to TRBJ2-2; D remains unclear. V was trimmed by 5 bases and J by 0 bases, leaving 8 bases between them. CDR3 size: 14 residues. The germline V gene has CDR1 SGHNT and CDR2 YYREEE (reference sequence). The CDR3 loop reads CASSKVANTGELFF. The DNA for the CDR3 is TGTGCCAGCAGTAAAGTCGCGAACACCGGGGAGCTGTTTTTT.

The V gene is TRBV7-2, the J gene TRBJ1-2; TRBD1 might be the D (5 bases). The CDR3 is 15 residues long. CDR1 is SGHTA, CDR2 FQGNSA, per germline. V lost 5 bases and J 3 bases, leaving 16 bases between the germline ends. Here the CDR3 DNA reads TGTGCCAGCAGCCCCCGCGGCGACAGATACTATGGCTACACCTTC. Translating gives CASSPRGDRYYGYTF.

The J gene is TRBJ1-2, the V gene TRBV9, with a tentative D call TRBD1 (6 bases). This CDR3 is built from 15 residues. With 0 bases removed from V and 2 bases from J, the gap between germline ends came to 11 bases. Germline loops: CDR1 SGDLS, CDR2 YYNGEE. The CDR3 here is CASSVGNRDNYGYTF. The CDR3 DNA follows: TGTGCCAGCAGCGTAGGAAACAGGGACAACTATGGCTACACCTTC.

The V and J genes are TRBV29-1 and TRBJ1-2, with D uncertain. This CDR3 has 12 residues. Germline loops: CDR1 SQVTM, CDR2 ANQGSEA. V lost 5 bases to trimming and J lost 4 bases, with 11 bases between them. CDR3 coding DNA: TGCAGCGTTTCTGACGGAGGCTATGGCTACACCTTC. Translating it yields CSVSDGGYGYTF.

The rearrangement joins TRBV11-1 to TRBJ2-2; weak D call: TRBD1 (5 bases). The V gene's germline CDR1 is SGHAT and CDR2 FQDESV (reference sequence). Deletions cut 4 bases from V and 6 bases from J, with 15 bases between. This CDR3 is 15 amino acids long. The CDR3 DNA reads TGTGCCAGCAGCTCCCGGGCAGGGTTCTCCGGGGAGCTGTTTTTT. Its translation is CASSSRAGFSGELFF.

The rearrangement joins TRBV7-9 to TRBJ1-1; D gene unclear. Germline V gives CDR1 SEHNR, CDR2 FQNEAQ (reference sequence). V lost 5 bases and J lost 8, with 9 bases in between. The CDR3 has 11 amino acids. The CDR3 is CASSPVREAFF. The CDR3 region has the DNA TGTGCCAGCAGCCCCGTGAGAGAAGCTTTCTTT.

With regard to this clone: Sequence at one end of the junction differs from germline and may be a read error. The V and J genes are TRBV19 and TRBJ1-4; a weak D match, TRBD1 (6 bases). The CDR3 length is 15 residues. Germline assignment: CDR1 LNHDA and CDR2 SQIVND (reference sequence). The CDR3 nucleotides read TGTGCCAGTAGTCTAGAGGGACACCTCGCGAGGAAACTGTTTTTT. It codes for CASSLEGHLARKLFF.

This clone was counted a few times. This CDR3 is CASSFQNNEQFF. CDR3 bases: TGTGCCAGCAGCTTCCAAAACAATGAGCAGTTCTTC. The J gene is TRBJ2-1, the V gene TRBV5-4, with D uncertain. Trimming cost V 2 bases and J 5 bases, with 5 bases left between them. Germline CDR1 reads SGHNT; CDR2 reads YYREEE (reference sequence). The CDR3 length is 12 residues.

The gene calls are TRBV19 and TRBJ1-2; 12 bases are shared with TRBD1. The junction had 9 bases not matched to a gene; V was cut back by 3 bases and J by 1 base. The CDR3 loop spans 18 amino acids. The V gene's germline CDR1 is LNHDA and CDR2 SQIVND (reference sequence). CDR3 nucleotide sequence: TGTGCCAGTAGTATGCCGGGACAGGGGGCGCGCGGTAACTATGGCTACACCTTC. It translates to CASSMPGQGARGNYGYTF.

This clone has more than one count but fewer than ten. This sequence joins TRBV6-6 and TRBJ2-7; D is perhaps TRBD1 (6 bases). Trimming removed 6 bases at V and 0 bases at J, with 24 bases between. The CDR3 is 18 amino acids. CDR1 is MNHNY, CDR2 SVGAGI, per germline (reference sequence). CDR3 loop: CASSRSSEVQGRSYEQYF. The CDR3 DNA is TGTGCCAGCAGCCGAAGCTCCGAGGTCCAGGGGCGCTCCTACGAGCAGTACTTC.

The DNA for the CDR3 is TGTGCCAGCAGCTCCGTAGGGACTAGCGGGGGGGCGAGAACAGATACGCAGTATTTT. Translating it yields CASSSVGTSGGARTDTQYF. This rearrangement joins TRBV13 to TRBJ2-3, with 16 bases that match TRBD2. V lost 4 bases to trimming and J lost 3 bases; unmatched junction nucleotides: 10. Germline V gene lookup returns CDR1 PRHDT and CDR2 FYEKMQ (reference sequence). The length of the CDR3 is 19 residues.

This clone was detected once. The chain couples TRBV12-3 or TRBV12-4 to TRBJ2-7; D perhaps matches TRBD1 (5 bases). V was pared by 6 bases and J by 4 bases, with 10 bases between. The CDR3 is 12 residues long. CDR3 residues: CASSQGLYEQYF. In DNA, the CDR3 is TGTGCCAGCAGCCAGGGTCTATACGAGCAGTACTTC.

This clone was detected a few times. The chain has TRBV4-3 and TRBJ1-4, with unresolved D. CDR1 LGHNA and CDR2 YSLEER come from the germline V gene. This CDR3 is built from 13 residues. Between the trimmed V and J ends, which lost 3 bases and 7 bases, there was a span of 9 bases. CDR3 DNA: TGCGCCAGCAGCCAGGGGTGGGCTGAAAAACTGTTTTTT. This sequence encodes CASSQGWAEKLFF.

The CDR3 bases are TGTGCCAGCAGCAAAACAGGGTTGATGAATGAAAAACTGTTTTTT. This codes for CASSKTGLMNEKLFF. The J gene is TRBJ1-4, the V gene TRBV7-3; perhaps TRBD1 as D (6 bases). Between the trimmed V and J ends, which lost 5 bases and 5 bases, there was a span of 15 bases. CDR1 and CDR2 (germline): SGHTA, FQGTGA. The length of the CDR3 is 15 residues.